One and the same sample provided the 18 T cell receptor beta chains below, sequenced in a study of low-dose radiotherapy and immunotherapy resistance in tumors. First-strand cDNA relied on TRAV- and TRBV-specific primers spanning alpha and beta chains. TCRs were amplified for approximately 21 PCR cycles with a constant-region primer and V-primer adapter. TCRdb independently ran MiXCR on the reads; one entry per CDR3 protein. The sample carries approximately 90,000 distinct CDR3 sequences, roughly a tenth recorded once. Regarding time point: before trial treatment. Material: PBMCs, obtained before treatment. The source is a male donor with prostate cancer.

In the case of this clonotype: Since a far larger clone is one base different, this is likely a read error. CDR3: CATRDSEQFF. CDR3 DNA: TGTGCCACCCGGGACTCCGAGCAGTTCTTC. The chain combines TRBV10-3 with TRBJ2-1, with TRBD2 as a possible D gene (6 bases). This CDR3 has 10 amino acids. Trimming shortened V by 10 bases and J by 10 bases, and 11 bases separated the two germline ends. CDR1 and CDR2 from the germline V gene are ENHRY and SYGVKD.

As for this clonotype: Given a far larger clone just one base away, this is likely a sequencing read error. The chain couples TRBV4-2 to TRBJ2-7; 12 positions match TRBD2. From germline, CDR1 is LGHNA and CDR2 YNFKEQ. V was clipped by 0 bases and J by 7 bases; unmatched bases: 13. The CDR3 covers 18 residues. The CDR3 loop reads CASSQELAGGPATEEQYF. The CDR3 coding sequence is TGTGCCAGCAGCCAAGAACTAGCGGGAGGTCCGGCAACCGAGGAGCAGTACTTC.

The V and J genes are TRBV28 and TRBJ2-6; D not certain. Trimming cost V 4 bases and J 0 bases, with 13 bases left between them. This CDR3 region has 17 residues. CDR1 is MDHEN and CDR2 is SYDVKM in the germline V gene. CDR3 sequence: CASSSFSLLSGANVLTF. In DNA form, the CDR3 reads TGTGCCAGCAGTTCGTTCAGCCTTCTCTCTGGGGCCAACGTCCTGACTTTC.

This clonotype has at least ten counts. The rearrangement uses TRBV6-2 or TRBV6-3 and TRBJ2-7, with 7 bases fitting TRBD1. The ends lost 9 bases at V and 12 bases at J; junction bases unmatched: 17. Per germline, CDR1 MNHEY and CDR2 SVGEGT. The CDR3 has 13 amino acids. In nucleotides, the CDR3 is TGTGCCAGTGCCGAGGGGGCAGTAACCCGGGCGTACTTC. As protein: CASAEGAVTRAYF.

This clonotype was seen ten or more times. The chain uses TRBV3-1 and TRBJ2-5; D is possibly TRBD1 or TRBD2 (7 bases each). Between the trimmed V and J ends, which lost 4 bases and 2 bases, there was a span of 17 bases. The CDR3 is 16 amino acids. The germline V gene encodes CDR1 LGHDT and CDR2 YNNKEL (reference sequence). The CDR3 DNA reads as TGTGCCAGCAGCCCCCCAGCGGGACAGCTACAAGAGACCCAGTACTTC. Its protein is CASSPPAGQLQETQYF.

This clonotype was counted at least ten times. The V call is TRBV2, the J call TRBJ2-3, with a possible D match to TRBD2 (6 bases). V dropped 6 bases and J dropped 2 bases, with 18 bases sitting between them. Germline V gene sequence: CDR1 SNHLY, CDR2 FYNNEI. The CDR3 covers 16 residues. CDR3 bases: TGTGCCAGCAGCCGTAGCGGTGGGGGAGCCACAGATACGCAGTATTTT. Translated, it gives CASSRSGGGATDTQYF.

There are many counts of this clonotype. The rearrangement uses TRBV28 and TRBJ2-2; 8 nucleotides agree with TRBD2. The CDR3 length is 14 residues. CDR1 is MDHEN, CDR2 SYDVKM, per germline. The V gene end was trimmed by 3 bases and the J gene end by 6 bases; junction bases not matched to a gene: 3. The CDR3, as DNA: TGTGCCAGCAGTTTGGCGGGAGGTTCCGGGGAGCTGTTTTTT. Residues: CASSLAGGSGELFF.

This clonotype came up many times. V is TRBV6-8 and J is TRBJ2-3; no definite D call. Germline values: CDR1 MNHGY, CDR2 SAAAGT. This CDR3 has 17 residues. V was pared by 6 bases and J by 6 bases, with 25 bases between. The CDR3 loop is CASSPSPATRRLDTQYF. DNA of the CDR3: TGTGCCAGCAGCCCCTCCCCGGCGACCCGACGCCTGGATACGCAGTATTTT.

V is TRBV4-3 and J is TRBJ2-5, with D perhaps TRBD1 (6 bases). Per germline, CDR1 LGHNA and CDR2 YSLEER. CDR3 size: 15 residues. Trimming stripped 1 base from V and 4 bases from J, with 13 bases between. The CDR3 sequence is CASSQVQGYRETQYF. The DNA of the CDR3 is TGCGCCAGCAGCCAAGTACAGGGTTACAGAGAGACCCAGTACTTC.

J is TRBJ1-1 and V is TRBV27, with 7 bases fitting TRBD1. V was pared by 7 bases and J by 3 bases, with 17 bases of the junction left unmatched. This CDR3 has 17 amino acids. Germline CDR1 is MNHEY and CDR2 is SMNVEV (reference sequence). CDR3 DNA sequence: TGTGCCAGCAACCCGGGACAGTTTTACCTTGGGGACACTGAAGCTTTCTTT. Translating it yields CASNPGQFYLGDTEAFF.

This clonotype was seen more than once but under ten times. The rearrangement uses TRBV28 and TRBJ1-2, with no clear D. Trimming took off 3 bases at V and 4 bases at J, with 6 bases between the two ends. CDR3 length equals 12 residues. CDR1 and CDR2 (germline): MDHEN, SYDVKM. CDR3 sequence (DNA): TGTGCCAGCAGTTTGGGTGCCTATGGCTACACCTTC. It specifies CASSLGAYGYTF.

Ten or more counts support this clonotype. The chain has TRBV28 and TRBJ2-7; TRBD2 matches 8 bases. Germline trimming cut 3 bases from V and 4 bases from J; bases unmatched to any gene: 11. This CDR3 has 16 amino acids. Germline CDR1 is MDHEN and CDR2 is SYDVKM. The CDR3 loop reads CASSLLPGLGVYEQYF. The CDR3 nucleotides are TGTGCCAGCAGTTTGCTCCCGGGACTAGGAGTATACGAGCAGTACTTC.

This clonotype was recorded many times. The chain employs TRBV6-2 or TRBV6-3 and TRBJ2-1; unclear D gene. V lost 5 bases and J lost 1, with 12 bases in between. This CDR3 region has 15 residues. Germline CDR1 MNHEY, CDR2 SVGEGT. The CDR3 is CASSADVGSYNEQFF. The CDR3, as DNA: TGTGCCAGCAGTGCGGATGTTGGGTCCTACAATGAGCAGTTCTTC.

This clonotype was detected many times. This chain connects TRBV6-2 or TRBV6-3 to TRBJ2-7; TRBD1 agrees at 8 bases. Trimming removed 6 bases from V and 4 bases from J; junction bases left unmatched: 5. The CDR3 has 13 residues. Per germline, CDR1 MNHEY and CDR2 SVGEGT. The CDR3 loop is CASRGQGGYEQYF. CDR3 DNA sequence: TGTGCCAGCAGAGGACAGGGCGGGTACGAGCAGTACTTC.

This clonotype has more than one count but fewer than ten. No DNA is shown, since the ends of the CDR3 on it are uncertain; the CDR3 is the one TCRdb lists. This chain joins TRBV5-3 and TRBJ2-2; TRBD2 was called by the table and not checked on the DNA. TRBV5-3 is annotated as an ORF whose role is uncertain. From its first to its last residue, the CDR3 has 17 amino acids. CDR3: CASSLATSGSPGELFFF.

At least ten counts were recorded for this clonotype. The V and J genes are TRBV5-6 and TRBJ2-5, with no clear D. Germline CDR1 SGHDT, CDR2 YYEEEE. Between the trimmed V and J ends, which lost 4 bases and 5 bases, there was a span of 15 bases. This CDR3 is 14 amino acids long. This CDR3 reads CASSLWTAVETQYF. DNA of the CDR3: TGTGCCAGCAGCCTCTGGACGGCGGTTGAGACCCAGTACTTC.

At least ten counts were recorded for this clonotype. This chain links TRBV29-1 with TRBJ2-5; D may be TRBD2 (6 bases). V dropped 4 bases and J dropped 5 bases, with 11 bases sitting between them. In germline, CDR1 is SQVTM, CDR2 ANQGSEA. The CDR3 has 12 amino acids. The CDR3 DNA sequence: TGCAGCGTTGGGCGGGGCTATGAGACCCAGTACTTC. Its protein is CSVGRGYETQYF. Using reference TRBV29-1 and TRBJ2-5 for the parts outside the CDR3, the full variable domain is SAVISQKPSRDICQRGTSLTIQCQVDSQVTMMFWYRQQPGQSLTLIATANQGSEATYESGFVIDKFPISRPNLTFSTLTVSNMSPEDSSIYLCSVGRGYETQYFGPGTRLLVL.

This clonotype was counted at least ten times. This chain uses TRBV28 with TRBJ2-2; D is unclear. V lost 3 bases and J 5 bases, leaving 7 bases between the germline ends. CDR3 size: 13 residues. Germline-derived CDR1 and CDR2 are MDHEN and SYDVKM. The CDR3 loop is CASSFLATGELFF. CDR3 bases: TGTGCCAGCAGTTTTTTGGCTACCGGGGAGCTGTTTTTT.